A selection of T cell receptor beta chains follows, all from one sample in a study of T cell responses to AZD1222 COVID-19 vaccine. Data came from immunoSEQ multiplex PCR; TCRdb stores just in-frame clones and leaves some out. The top ten clones hold under 6% of a sample with approximately 130,000 clones, 88% of them seen once. The input for sequencing was peripheral blood, taken 28 days after the second AZD1222 dose. These receptors were taken from an adult who received the AZD1222 COVID-19 vaccine. CDR3s include the opening cysteine and the closing phenylalanine or tryptophan. Each record gives: J gene, clone size, V gene, CDR3 protein. The listing skips clone size in some rows; elsewhere it reads once, few, many or a size class.

J gene: TRBJ1-4
clone size: NA
V gene: TRBV11-2
CDR3 protein: CASSLSPNEKLFF

J gene: TRBJ2-7
clone size: NA
V gene: TRBV3-1/TRBV3-2
CDR3 protein: CASSQSADSYEQYF

J gene: TRBJ2-1
clone size: NA
V gene: TRBV12-3/TRBV12-4
CDR3 protein: CASSLRLANEQFF

J gene: TRBJ2-1
clone size: NA
V gene: TRBV19
CDR3 protein: CASSPRGLPYNEQFF

J gene: TRBJ2-7
clone size: NA
V gene: TRBV3-1/TRBV3-2
CDR3 protein: CASSRGTYEQYF

J gene: TRBJ2-1
clone size: NA
V gene: TRBV30
CDR3 protein: CAWSLRGNEQFF

J gene: TRBJ2-4
clone size: NA
V gene: TRBV12-5
CDR3 protein: CASGLVFHLDLAKNIQYF

J gene: TRBJ2-1
clone size: NA
V gene: TRBV15
CDR3 protein: CATSRDLAGRVNEQFF

J gene: TRBJ2-3
clone size: NA
V gene: TRBV6-5
CDR3 protein: CASRLSGETDTQYF

J gene: TRBJ2-7
clone size: NA
V gene: TRBV19
CDR3 protein: CASGEWGEQYF

J gene: TRBJ2-3
clone size: NA
V gene: TRBV7-9
CDR3 protein: CASSSGRTGGSTDTQYF

J gene: TRBJ2-2
clone size: once
V gene: TRBV5-4
CDR3 protein: CASRPDRAETGELFF

J gene: TRBJ1-3
clone size: NA
V gene: TRBV6-5
CDR3 protein: CASSYSVDSGNTIYF

J gene: TRBJ1-1
clone size: NA
V gene: TRBV11-3
CDR3 protein: CASSLDGVQVPEAFF

J gene: TRBJ1-1
clone size: NA
V gene: TRBV15
CDR3 protein: CATSSALAEAFF

J gene: TRBJ1-2
clone size: NA
V gene: TRBV19
CDR3 protein: CASSTQDPYGYTF

J gene: TRBJ2-7
clone size: NA
V gene: TRBV29-1
CDR3 protein: CSVEDNRGQGEQYF

J gene: TRBJ2-3
clone size: NA
V gene: TRBV5-6
CDR3 protein: CASSLVAREDTQYF

J gene: TRBJ2-5
clone size: NA
V gene: TRBV28
CDR3 protein: CASSFLNSGLETQYF

J gene: TRBJ2-3
clone size: NA
V gene: TRBV6-5
CDR3 protein: CASRFSQGTDTQYF

J gene: TRBJ2-7
clone size: NA
V gene: TRBV5-4
CDR3 protein: CASSLGEAHSYEQYF

J gene: TRBJ2-7
clone size: NA
V gene: TRBV5-1
CDR3 protein: CATSQTGLAGSYEQYF

J gene: TRBJ1-2
clone size: NA
V gene: TRBV30
CDR3 protein: CAWGRSWGYTF

J gene: TRBJ2-1
clone size: NA
V gene: TRBV7-3
CDR3 protein: CASSLQGATYNEQFF

J gene: TRBJ2-1
clone size: NA
V gene: TRBV27
CDR3 protein: CASSLSGNYNEQFF

J gene: TRBJ2-3
clone size: NA
V gene: TRBV5-8
CDR3 protein: CASSSEQGRGTDTQYF

J gene: TRBJ1-4
clone size: NA
V gene: TRBV2
CDR3 protein: CASMGGGEKLFF

J gene: TRBJ2-7
clone size: NA
V gene: TRBV5-4
CDR3 protein: CASTLEGTSGVYEQYF

J gene: TRBJ2-2
clone size: NA
V gene: TRBV6-5
CDR3 protein: CASSTGGNTGELFF

J gene: TRBJ1-2
clone size: NA
V gene: TRBV4-1
CDR3 protein: CASSQDGAGLLNYGYTF

J gene: TRBJ2-4
clone size: NA
V gene: TRBV2
CDR3 protein: CASRDTGRNIQYF

J gene: TRBJ2-3
clone size: NA
V gene: TRBV3-1/TRBV3-2
CDR3 protein: CASSQVQGTDTQYF

J gene: TRBJ1-1
clone size: NA
V gene: TRBV10-3
CDR3 protein: CAISESARGNTEAFF

J gene: TRBJ2-7
clone size: NA
V gene: TRBV7-2
CDR3 protein: CASSATSGGGKSEQYF

J gene: TRBJ2-5
clone size: NA
V gene: TRBV4-1
CDR3 protein: CASSQVGEETQYF